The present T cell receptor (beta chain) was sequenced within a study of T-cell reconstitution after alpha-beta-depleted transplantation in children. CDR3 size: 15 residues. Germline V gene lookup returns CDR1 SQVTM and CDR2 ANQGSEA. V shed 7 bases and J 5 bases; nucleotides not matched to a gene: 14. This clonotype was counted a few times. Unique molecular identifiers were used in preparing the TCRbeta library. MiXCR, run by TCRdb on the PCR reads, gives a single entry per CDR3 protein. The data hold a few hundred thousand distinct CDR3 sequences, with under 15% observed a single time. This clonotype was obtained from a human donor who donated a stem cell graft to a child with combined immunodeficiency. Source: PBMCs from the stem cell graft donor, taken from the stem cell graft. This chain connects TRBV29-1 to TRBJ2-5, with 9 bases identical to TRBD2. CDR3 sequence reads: CSARPAGGPGETQYF. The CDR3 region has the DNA TGCAGCGCCCGACCCGCGGGAGGGCCAGGGGAGACCCAGTACTTC.